Listed below are T cell receptor beta chains from one sample, sequenced in a study of beta chain features in type 1 diabetes. Only in-frame clones appear in the TCRdb table, and some are missing; sequencing was by immunoSEQ multiplex PCR. The data hold around 140,000 clones, with 7% to 10% observed a single time. Sequencing input: central memory CD4+ T cells from blood. These receptors all come from a man aged 25-40 years with type 1 diabetes. The CDR3 runs from the conserved cysteine through the conserved F or W. Size values are once, few and many counts, or a class for expanded clones, and some rows have none.

v_gene	abundance	CDR3aa
TRBV18	few	CASSPPSGADTQYF
TRBV30	-	CAWAGGGSTDTQYF
TRBV6-6	-	CASSYGRGSYNEQFF
TRBV6-5	few	CASRPSGSGYEQYF
TRBV9	-	CASSVGASGGAQETQYF
TRBV29-1	-	CSVAAGQLQETQYF
TRBV2	few	CASSDRELYNEQFF
TRBV6-6	-	CASSYSPGGEDTQYF
TRBV30	-	CAWGAGFETQYF
TRBV28	few	CASSATGTYEQYF
TRBV7-9	few	CASSLRGISGNTIYF
TRBV9	-	CASSGGQGSVRNTIYF
TRBV4-3	few	CASSQEFASGGDTQYF
TRBV19	-	CASSQGWRETQYF
TRBV28	many	CASSPPGYGYTF
TRBV28	-	CASSLGAGNSYEQYF
TRBV9	few	CASSVVGGRADTQYF
TRBV1	few	CTSSQELASESRETQYF
TRBV25-1	-	CASSPGGIYEQYF
TRBV10-3	few	CAISYTGTSSSSYNEQFF
TRBV5-1	-	CASSPAGTSGGVLDTQYF
TRBV10-3	few	CAISELGPEGQPQHF
TRBV21-1	-	CASSIQTYRGISYEQYF
TRBV5-1	many	CASSSDLDSPYEQYF
TRBV7-3	few	CASSSMAQETQYF
TRBV7-3	few	CASSPGHTTDTQYF
TRBV11-2	few	CASSGGSDTQYF
TRBV7-9	few	CASSLLSQIRYGYTF
TRBV4-3	-	CASSQTGQQGETQYF
TRBV5-4	-	CASRAGTGYEGTEAFF
TRBV6-6	-	CASSGTGEDYEQYF
TRBV28	-	CASRQGKAETQYF
TRBV5-1	few	CASSLEGQVYGYTF
TRBV10-3	-	CAISGTGRLNQPQHF
TRBV28	-	CASSGFDEKLFF
TRBV9	few	CASSVDVNSYEQYF
TRBV15	few	CATSSSIQPQHF
TRBV2	-	CASESGNQETQYF
TRBV6-5	-	CASSYGGGGDTQYF
TRBV2	-	CASSPARGGEKLFF
TRBV5-4	-	CASSPKSGGGTETQYF
TRBV28	-	CASRSGGSYEQYF
TRBV4-2	-	CASSPGQGSYEQYF
TRBV30	-	CAWTLGGNSPLHF
TRBV5-1	-	CASSLDWDRVTEQYF
TRBV4-3	-	CASSQDTPRGRRANSPLHF
TRBV9	few	CASSVTSASYEQYF
TRBV6-1	few	CASSEYPTGQGADYGYTF
TRBV11-1	many	CASSHGQQETQYF
TRBV19	few	CASSRGETQYF
TRBV5-1	many	CASSTETGAGTEAFF
TRBV7-9	-	CASSPRDSRSPLHF
TRBV11-2	many	CASSAGLMNTEAFF